A selection of T cell receptor beta chains follows, all from one sample in a study of shared clonotypes between healthy human individuals. Using immunoSEQ multiplex PCR, the repertoire was profiled, and TCRdb retains in-frame clones only, with some absent. This repertoire shows approximately 2.5 million clones, 80% to 95% found once; its top ten account for about 0.39%. Sequences were obtained from naive CD4+ T cells from PBMCs. Receptors originate from a man between 18 and 29 years old in good health. Some clones in this sample may be carry-over from other donors' samples. CDR3s include the opening cysteine and the closing phenylalanine or tryptophan. The D gene is left open where the match is weak. A clone size is listed for some rows: how often the clone was seen (once, few, many), or a class if it is expanded.

len: 19
v_gene: TRBV28
abundance: -
j_gene: TRBJ2-6
d_gene: -
CDR3nt: TGTGCCAGCAGTGGAGTCCCAGGGGTCCCCTCCTCTGGGGCCAACGTCCTGACTTTC
CDR3aa: CASSGVPGVPSSGANVLTF

len: 12
v_gene: TRBV6-1
abundance: -
j_gene: TRBJ1-2
d_gene: -
CDR3nt: TGTGCCAGCAGTGAACAAAACTATGGCTACACCTTC
CDR3aa: CASSEQNYGYTF

len: 18
v_gene: TRBV10-1
abundance: -
j_gene: TRBJ2-2
d_gene: TRBD2
CDR3nt: TGCGCCAGCAGTGAGTCGGTGGGGCGGGAGTATGACACCGGGGAGCTGTTTTTT
CDR3aa: CASSESVGREYDTGELFF

len: 11
v_gene: TRBV13
abundance: -
j_gene: TRBJ2-5
d_gene: -
CDR3nt: TGTGCCAGCAGCTCCCAGGGGACTTTGTACTTC
CDR3aa: CASSSQGTLYF

len: 14
v_gene: TRBV7-9
abundance: -
j_gene: TRBJ2-5
d_gene: TRBD1
CDR3nt: TGTGCCAGCAGCTCCACGACAGGGGTGGAGACCCAGTACTTC
CDR3aa: CASSSTTGVETQYF

len: 14
v_gene: TRBV7-9
abundance: -
j_gene: TRBJ1-1
d_gene: -
CDR3nt: TGTGCCAGCAGCTTAGCGTTCTTGGGTTTTGAAGCTTTCTTT
CDR3aa: CASSLAFLGFEAFF

len: 14
v_gene: TRBV7-8
abundance: -
j_gene: TRBJ1-3
d_gene: -
CDR3nt: TGTGCCAGCAGCTTTTCGGGCTCTGGAAACACCATATATTTT
CDR3aa: CASSFSGSGNTIYF

len: 15
v_gene: TRBV25-1
abundance: -
j_gene: TRBJ2-1
d_gene: -
CDR3nt: TGTGCCAGCAGTGAACCCGGGAACCACTACAATGAGCAGTTCTTC
CDR3aa: CASSEPGNHYNEQFF

len: 14
v_gene: TRBV7-9
abundance: -
j_gene: TRBJ2-7
d_gene: TRBD1
CDR3nt: TGTGCCAGCAGCACACGACAGGGAGCCTACGAGCAGTACTTC
CDR3aa: CASSTRQGAYEQYF

len: 16
v_gene: TRBV28
abundance: -
j_gene: TRBJ2-7
d_gene: -
CDR3nt: TGTGCCAGCAGTTACACTACCGCGGGGGCAGTATACGAGCAGTACTTC
CDR3aa: CASSYTTAGAVYEQYF

len: 14
v_gene: TRBV21-1
abundance: -
j_gene: TRBJ2-7
d_gene: -
CDR3nt: TGTGCCAGCAGCAAAAGTGTTAGCGGGAGCGAGCAGTACTTC
CDR3aa: CASSKSVSGSEQYF

len: 16
v_gene: TRBV4-3
abundance: once
j_gene: TRBJ2-5
d_gene: -
CDR3nt: TGCGCCAGCAGCCAAGTCTCACGTCAACCGCCCGGGACCCAGTACTTC
CDR3aa: CASSQVSRQPPGTQYF

len: 15
v_gene: TRBV15
abundance: -
j_gene: TRBJ2-7
d_gene: -
CDR3nt: TGTGCCACCAGCAGAGACCCGGGACCAGAATACGAGCAGTACTTC
CDR3aa: CATSRDPGPEYEQYF

len: 14
v_gene: TRBV18
abundance: -
j_gene: TRBJ2-5
d_gene: -
CDR3nt: TGTGCCAGCTCACCAAGGAAGGGCCAAGAGACCCAGTACTTC
CDR3aa: CASSPRKGQETQYF

len: 14
v_gene: TRBV2
abundance: -
j_gene: TRBJ2-1
d_gene: -
CDR3nt: TGTGCCAGCAGTGAAAGAGGATGGGGCTATGAGCAGTTCTTC
CDR3aa: CASSERGWGYEQFF

len: 16
v_gene: TRBV5-1
abundance: -
j_gene: TRBJ2-5
d_gene: TRBD2
CDR3nt: TGCGCCAGCAGCCCGCAACTAGCGGGAGTCCAAGAGACCCAGTACTTC
CDR3aa: CASSPQLAGVQETQYF

len: 14
v_gene: TRBV7-2
abundance: -
j_gene: TRBJ1-5
d_gene: -
CDR3nt: TGTGCCAGCAGCTTGAGAACAGACAATCAGCCCCAGCATTTT
CDR3aa: CASSLRTDNQPQHF

len: 15
v_gene: TRBV6-5
abundance: -
j_gene: TRBJ1-1
d_gene: -
CDR3nt: TGTGCCAGCAGTTACGAAGGGGGGCAGAACACTGAAGCTTTCTTT
CDR3aa: CASSYEGGQNTEAFF

len: 14
v_gene: TRBV30
abundance: -
j_gene: TRBJ1-2
d_gene: TRBD1
CDR3nt: TGTGCCTGGAGTGTACTCAGGGGGCCTTATGGCTACACCTTC
CDR3aa: CAWSVLRGPYGYTF

len: 16
v_gene: TRBV27
abundance: -
j_gene: TRBJ1-4
d_gene: TRBD1
CDR3nt: TGTGCCAGCCCGGATCTTGCGACAGGGCCTAATGAAAAACTGTTTTTT
CDR3aa: CASPDLATGPNEKLFF

len: 13
v_gene: TRBV5-4
abundance: -
j_gene: TRBJ2-7
d_gene: -
CDR3nt: TGTGCCAGCAGTCCGAATAGCTCCTACGAGCAGTACTTC
CDR3aa: CASSPNSSYEQYF

len: 13
v_gene: TRBV5-6
abundance: once
j_gene: TRBJ1-2
d_gene: -
CDR3nt: TGTGCCAGCGCAAGGCCCCCGATCTATGGCTACACCTTC
CDR3aa: CASARPPIYGYTF

len: 18
v_gene: TRBV7-9
abundance: -
j_gene: TRBJ2-3
d_gene: TRBD2
CDR3nt: TGTGCCAGCAGCTTAGTCGGATCGGCGGGAGATGGCACAGATACGCAGTATTTT
CDR3aa: CASSLVGSAGDGTDTQYF

len: 14
v_gene: TRBV6-5
abundance: -
j_gene: TRBJ2-7
d_gene: TRBD1
CDR3nt: TGTGCCAGCAGTACCCGGGACAGGGGACACGAGCAGTACTTC
CDR3aa: CASSTRDRGHEQYF

len: 13
v_gene: TRBV5-4
abundance: -
j_gene: TRBJ1-2
d_gene: TRBD1
CDR3nt: TGTGCCAGCAGCCCGACAGGGGGCTATGGCTACACCTTC
CDR3aa: CASSPTGGYGYTF

len: 13
v_gene: TRBV10-1
abundance: -
j_gene: TRBJ1-5
d_gene: -
CDR3nt: TGCGCCAGCGGGAGTTCTAGCAATCAGCCCCAGCATTTT
CDR3aa: CASGSSSNQPQHF

len: 13
v_gene: TRBV15
abundance: -
j_gene: TRBJ1-5
d_gene: -
CDR3nt: TGTGCCACCAGCAGAGATTTAGGAGTAGCCCAGCATTTT
CDR3aa: CATSRDLGVAQHF

len: 15
v_gene: TRBV6-1
abundance: -
j_gene: TRBJ1-2
d_gene: -
CDR3nt: TGTGCCAGCACCGGACGGATACTTAGGAGCTATGGCTACACCTTC
CDR3aa: CASTGRILRSYGYTF

len: 15
v_gene: TRBV6-6
abundance: -
j_gene: TRBJ1-1
d_gene: TRBD1
CDR3nt: TGTGCCAGCAGTCTGCGACAGGGGATGAACACTGAAGCTTTCTTT
CDR3aa: CASSLRQGMNTEAFF

len: 15
v_gene: TRBV30
abundance: once
j_gene: TRBJ2-5
d_gene: -
CDR3nt: TGTGCCTGGAGCTTAGGGAGGAGGAGAGGAGAGACCCAGTACTTC
CDR3aa: CAWSLGRRRGETQYF

len: 15
v_gene: TRBV6-5
abundance: -
j_gene: TRBJ2-2
d_gene: -
CDR3nt: TGTGCCAGCAGTTACTCGCCCCCTAGGACCGGGGAGCTGTTTTTT
CDR3aa: CASSYSPPRTGELFF

len: 15
v_gene: TRBV5-1
abundance: -
j_gene: TRBJ2-1
d_gene: TRBD2
CDR3nt: TGCGCCAGCAGTATGGCGGGGGTCATCACGAATGAGCAGTTCTTC
CDR3aa: CASSMAGVITNEQFF

len: 17
v_gene: TRBV5-4
abundance: -
j_gene: TRBJ1-2
d_gene: -
CDR3nt: TGTGCCAGCAGTTTTCCGCCGGGACCGGCCTTTAACTATGGCTACACCTTC
CDR3aa: CASSFPPGPAFNYGYTF

len: 14
v_gene: TRBV28
abundance: -
j_gene: TRBJ1-1
d_gene: TRBD1
CDR3nt: TGTGCCAGCAGCTCCGCGGACAGGCACACTGAAGCTTTCTTT
CDR3aa: CASSSADRHTEAFF

len: 13
v_gene: TRBV6-5
abundance: few
j_gene: TRBJ1-2
d_gene: TRBD1
CDR3nt: TGTGCCAGCAGTCGGACAGGGAACTATGGCTACACCTTC
CDR3aa: CASSRTGNYGYTF

len: 14
v_gene: TRBV11-2
abundance: -
j_gene: TRBJ1-2
d_gene: -
CDR3nt: TGTGCCAGCAGCCTTCAGGGAGCTAACTATGGCTACACCTTC
CDR3aa: CASSLQGANYGYTF

len: 12
v_gene: TRBV6-5
abundance: -
j_gene: TRBJ1-1
d_gene: -
CDR3nt: TGTGCCAGCGTGGGGGCGTGGCTGGGGGCTTTCTTT
CDR3aa: CASVGAWLGAFF

len: 14
v_gene: TRBV5-1
abundance: -
j_gene: TRBJ2-5
d_gene: -
CDR3nt: TGCGCCAGCAGCACCGGGACCCAATTCGAGACCCAGTACTTC
CDR3aa: CASSTGTQFETQYF

len: 17
v_gene: TRBV28
abundance: -
j_gene: TRBJ2-2
d_gene: -
CDR3nt: TGTGCCAGCAGTTTGGTGAACAGCCTACCGAACACCGGGGAGCTGTTTTTT
CDR3aa: CASSLVNSLPNTGELFF

len: 14
v_gene: TRBV28
abundance: -
j_gene: TRBJ1-2
d_gene: -
CDR3nt: TGTGCCAGTAGGCGGGACCCAACTAACTATGGCTACACCTTC
CDR3aa: CASRRDPTNYGYTF

len: 15
v_gene: TRBV27
abundance: -
j_gene: TRBJ2-7
d_gene: TRBD2
CDR3nt: TGTGCCAGCAGGGCAGCGGGAGACCTCATATTTTGGCAGTACTTC
CDR3aa: CASRAAGDLIFWQYF

len: 15
v_gene: TRBV28
abundance: -
j_gene: TRBJ2-2
d_gene: TRBD1
CDR3nt: TGTGCCAGCAGAACAGGGGCGACGAACACCGGGGAGCTGTTTTTT
CDR3aa: CASRTGATNTGELFF

len: 15
v_gene: TRBV11-3
abundance: -
j_gene: TRBJ2-4
d_gene: -
CDR3nt: TGTGCCAGCAGCGAACCCGGGACATCCAAAAACATTCAGTACTTC
CDR3aa: CASSEPGTSKNIQYF

len: 13
v_gene: TRBV27
abundance: -
j_gene: TRBJ2-7
d_gene: -
CDR3nt: TGTGCCAGCAGTTTCGGGGAACCCTACGAGCAGTACTTC
CDR3aa: CASSFGEPYEQYF

len: 16
v_gene: TRBV28
abundance: -
j_gene: TRBJ1-5
d_gene: TRBD1
CDR3nt: TGTGCCAGCAGTGGTCCAGGGGGCGCGGGCAATCAGCCCCAGCATTTT
CDR3aa: CASSGPGGAGNQPQHF

len: 16
v_gene: TRBV9
abundance: -
j_gene: TRBJ2-7
d_gene: TRBD2
CDR3nt: TGTGCCAGCAGCGTAGATGGAAGCGGGAGGGTCTACGAGCAGTACTTC
CDR3aa: CASSVDGSGRVYEQYF

len: 12
v_gene: TRBV5-1
abundance: -
j_gene: TRBJ2-7
d_gene: -
CDR3nt: TGCGCCAGCAGCTTGGGGTTTGTCGAGCAGTACTTC
CDR3aa: CASSLGFVEQYF

len: 13
v_gene: TRBV7-9
abundance: -
j_gene: TRBJ1-1
d_gene: TRBD1
CDR3nt: TGTGCCAGCAGCTTCGGACAGGACACTGAAGCTTTCTTT
CDR3aa: CASSFGQDTEAFF

len: 16
v_gene: TRBV28
abundance: -
j_gene: TRBJ1-2
d_gene: TRBD1
CDR3nt: TGTGCCAGCAGTTTTTTTAACAGGGGGGTCGACTATGGCTACACCTTC
CDR3aa: CASSFFNRGVDYGYTF

len: 17
v_gene: TRBV25-1
abundance: -
j_gene: TRBJ2-3
d_gene: -
CDR3nt: TGTGCCAGCAGTGAATATCCCAAGGGGAGATGCGCAGATACGCAGTATTTT
CDR3aa: CASSEYPKGRCADTQYF

len: 14
v_gene: TRBV5-4
abundance: -
j_gene: TRBJ2-7
d_gene: -
CDR3nt: TGTGCCAGCAGCACCAGGGGCAGCTCCTACGAGCAGTACTTC
CDR3aa: CASSTRGSSYEQYF

len: 14
v_gene: TRBV2
abundance: -
j_gene: TRBJ2-2
d_gene: TRBD1
CDR3nt: TGTGCCAGGGGGAGACAGGGGAACACCGGGGAGCTGTTTTTT
CDR3aa: CARGRQGNTGELFF

len: 16
v_gene: TRBV5-4
abundance: -
j_gene: TRBJ1-2
d_gene: -
CDR3nt: TGTGCCAGCGCCCCCAGCTTAGGGACGGAAGACTATGGCTACACCTTC
CDR3aa: CASAPSLGTEDYGYTF